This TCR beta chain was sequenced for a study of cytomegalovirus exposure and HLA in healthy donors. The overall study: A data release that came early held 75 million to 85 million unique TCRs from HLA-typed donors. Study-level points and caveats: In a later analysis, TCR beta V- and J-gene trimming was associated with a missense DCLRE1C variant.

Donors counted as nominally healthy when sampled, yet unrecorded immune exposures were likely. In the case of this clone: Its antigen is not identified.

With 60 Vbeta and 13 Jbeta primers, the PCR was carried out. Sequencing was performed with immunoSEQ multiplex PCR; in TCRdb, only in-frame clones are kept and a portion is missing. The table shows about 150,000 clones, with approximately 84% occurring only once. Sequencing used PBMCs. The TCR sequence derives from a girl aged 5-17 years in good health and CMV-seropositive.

This CDR3 is CAWSGDSLRNTIYF. In nucleotides, the CDR3 is TGTGCCTGGAGTGGGGACAGCTTACGAAACACCATATATTTT. This chain links TRBV30 with TRBJ1-3; 7 bases line up with TRBD1. Germline-derived CDR1 and CDR2 are GTSNPN and SVGIG (reference sequence). The CDR3 sequence is 14 residues long. With 1 base clipped from V and 5 bases from J, the junction kept 5 bases outside the gene matches.